The 21 T cell receptor beta chains below come from one sample, sequenced in a study of T-cell memory formation after mild COVID-19. TCRdb itself ran the 5' RACE reads through MiXCR, one entry per CDR3 protein. The sample lists approximately 210,000 distinct CDR3 sequences, more than 9% occurring once. Sequences were obtained from PBMCs or a T cell subset sorted from them (not recorded which). All receptors come from a young man who had mild COVID-19 (a few samples of this study predate the infection). Cell type and time point are not known.

V gene TRBV20-1 combines with J gene TRBJ1-2, with 8 bases that match TRBD1. V shed 4 bases, J shed 8 bases, and the junction held 9 bases outside the gene matches. Germline V gene data show CDR1 as DFQATT and CDR2 as SNEGSKA (reference sequence). The CDR3 loop spans 13 amino acids. CDR3 amino acids: CSATLRGQEGYTF. The CDR3 DNA reads TGCAGTGCTACCCTCAGGGGGCAGGAAGGCTACACCTTC.

This clonotype was counted many times. The chain is built from TRBV4-3 and TRBJ2-1; perhaps TRBD2 as D (6 bases). Germline-derived CDR1 and CDR2 are LGHNA and YSLEER. This CDR3 is built from 16 residues. V was cut by 0 bases and J by 4 bases, with 13 bases left in between. CDR3 sequence (DNA): TGCGCCAGCAGCCAAGATCGGCGGGGCGGGTACAATGAGCAGTTCTTC. The encoded protein is CASSQDRRGGYNEQFF.

A few counts support this clonotype. J is TRBJ1-5 and V is TRBV30, with D possibly TRBD1 on 6 matching bases. Germline-derived CDR1 and CDR2 are GTSNPN and SVGIG (reference sequence). The V gene lost 3 bases and the J gene lost 1 base, with 10 bases spanning the gap. This CDR3 spans 14 amino acids. CDR3 amino acids: CAWRTQGSNQPQHF. The DNA for the CDR3 is TGTGCCTGGAGAACACAGGGAAGCAATCAGCCCCAGCATTTT.

Many counts were recorded for this clonotype. The chain combines TRBV28 with TRBJ1-1; TRBD1 might be the D (6 bases). Trimming cost V 5 bases and J 5 bases, with 18 bases left between them. The CDR3 runs 15 residues. Germline V gene sequence: CDR1 MDHEN, CDR2 SYDVKM. This CDR3 reads CASSRFPGDWTEAFF. Written as DNA, the CDR3 is TGTGCCAGCAGTCGGTTTCCAGGGGATTGGACTGAAGCTTTCTTT.

This clonotype has just a few counts. The CDR3 DNA reads as TGTGCCAGCAGTGAGGGGGGCCTAGCGGGTACCACAGATACGCAGTATTTT. Encoded protein: CASSEGGLAGTTDTQYF. The chain uses TRBV2 and TRBJ2-3; 8 nucleotides agree with TRBD2. Germline V lookup: CDR1 SNHLY, CDR2 FYNNEI. The CDR3 is 17 residues long. The V gene end was trimmed by 3 bases and the J gene end by 2 bases; junction bases not matched to a gene: 10.

The rearrangement uses TRBV7-2 and TRBJ1-4; perhaps TRBD1 as D (6 bases). Germline-derived CDR1 and CDR2 are SGHTA and FQGNSA. V gave up 3 bases and J gave up 8 bases, with 16 bases separating them. This CDR3 region has 15 residues. The CDR3 here is CASSFKGRRGEKLFF. In DNA, the CDR3 is TGTGCCAGCAGCTTTAAAGGGAGGAGGGGGGAAAAACTGTTTTTT.

This clonotype has ten or more counts. The chain uses TRBV5-1 and TRBJ2-3, with D hard to call. Germline CDR1 and CDR2: SGHRS and YFSETQ. V lost 0 bases, J lost 6 bases, and 8 bases lay in between. CDR3 length: 13 residues. The CDR3, as DNA: TGCGCCAGCAGCTTGGAGGCCAGCGATACGCAGTATTTT. This gives the protein CASSLEASDTQYF.

This sequence joins TRBV28 and TRBJ2-1; 8 positions agree with TRBD1. The CDR3 is 14 residues long. Germline assignment: CDR1 MDHEN and CDR2 SYDVKM. The junction had 2 bases not matched to a gene; V was cut back by 7 bases and J by 0 bases. CDR3 region: CASKDRASYNEQFF. As DNA, the CDR3 is TGTGCCAGCAAGGACAGGGCCTCCTACAATGAGCAGTTCTTC.

This clonotype was detected only a few times. The V and J genes are TRBV9 and TRBJ2-3; the match to TRBD1 covers 9 bases. The CDR3 consists of 13 residues. CDR1 SGDLS and CDR2 YYNGEE come from the germline V gene. V was pared by 3 bases and J by 8 bases, with 4 bases of the junction left unmatched. DNA of the CDR3: TGTGCCAGCAGCGATTTACAGGGGGCTACGCAGTATTTT. As protein: CASSDLQGATQYF.

This clonotype has more than one count but fewer than ten. The chain's CDR3 is CASSLGDWGETQYF. The CDR3, as DNA: TGCGCCAGCAGCTTAGGGGACTGGGGGGAGACCCAGTACTTC. The chain carries TRBV5-1 and TRBJ2-5; TRBD2 is a possible D gene (6 bases). CDR3 length: 14 amino acids. The germline gives CDR1 SGHRS, CDR2 YFSETQ. Between the trimmed V and J ends, which lost 2 bases and 5 bases, there was a span of 13 bases.

The rearrangement joins TRBV5-1 to TRBJ2-5; 8 bases are shared with TRBD1. J was trimmed by 5 bases and V by 2 bases; bases with no gene match: 11. CDR1 and CDR2 (germline): SGHRS, YFSETQ. CDR3 length: 16 residues. The CDR3 reads CASSLPFGQGVETQYF. The CDR3 DNA reads as TGCGCCAGCAGCTTACCTTTTGGACAGGGTGTTGAGACCCAGTACTTC.

The chain carries TRBV14 and TRBJ2-1, with 10 bases that match TRBD2. Germline trimming cut 11 bases from V and 6 bases from J; bases unmatched to any gene: 10. The CDR3 sequence is 14 residues long. Germline-derived CDR1 and CDR2 are SGHDN and FVKESK. CDR3 nucleotide sequence: TGTGCCTCGGGGCTAGCGGGGGCCCTCAATGAGCAGTTCTTC. Translating gives CASGLAGALNEQFF.

V usage is TRBV25-1 and J usage is TRBJ2-3; 9 bases are a match to TRBD2. This CDR3 contains 13 residues. With 3 bases clipped from V and 9 bases from J, the junction kept 4 bases outside the gene matches. Germline V gene lookup returns CDR1 MGHDK and CDR2 SYGVNS. The CDR3 spells CASSDLGLATQYF. The CDR3 DNA reads TGTGCCAGCAGTGATCTAGGACTAGCGACGCAGTATTTT.

This clonotype has ten or more counts. The V call is TRBV2, the J call TRBJ2-1; the D gene is possibly TRBD1 (6 bases). CDR1 is SNHLY and CDR2 is FYNNEI in the germline V gene. The CDR3 is 15 residues long. V lost 2 bases to trimming and J lost 9 bases, with 17 bases between them. The CDR3: CASSEIGPAGAEQFF. CDR3 coding DNA: TGTGCCAGCAGTGAAATTGGGCCAGCAGGGGCTGAGCAGTTCTTC.

This clonotype was counted ten times or more. The chain couples TRBV10-3 to TRBJ2-3; 11 positions match TRBD1. Germline V lookup: CDR1 ENHRY, CDR2 SYGVKD. CDR3 length: 13 amino acids. Unmatched junction bases numbered 3, after V lost 5 bases and J lost 8 bases. CDR3 in DNA: TGTGCCATCAGTCCCGGGACAGGGGGTACGCAGTATTTT. Protein product: CAISPGTGGTQYF.

This clonotype appeared a few times. This rearrangement joins TRBV7-6 to TRBJ2-3; D gene unclear. Germline lookup yields CDR1 SGHVS and CDR2 FNYEAQ. This CDR3 spans 14 amino acids. The germline V and J ends were trimmed by 1 base and 4 bases, with 9 bases remaining between them. Written as DNA, the CDR3 is TGTGCCAGCAGCTTAGGACCCACCGCAGATACGCAGTATTTT. It is translated as CASSLGPTADTQYF.

Ten or more counts support this clonotype. This chain uses TRBV7-9 with TRBJ1-1; tentative D call: TRBD1 (5 bases). From germline, CDR1 is SEHNR and CDR2 FQNEAQ (reference sequence). V lost 1 base and J 2 bases, leaving 8 bases between the germline ends. This CDR3 is built from 14 residues. CDR3 amino acids: CASSLGTPNTEAFF. The CDR3 nucleotides are TGTGCCAGCAGCTTAGGGACACCAAACACTGAAGCTTTCTTT.

The V and J genes are TRBV6-2 or TRBV6-3 and TRBJ1-1; 7 bases line up with TRBD1. With V trimmed by 7 bases and J by 2 bases, 4 bases remained unmatched. The germline V gene has CDR1 MNHEY and CDR2 SVGEGT. The CDR3 spans 13 residues. The CDR3 is CASIGDSNTEAFF. The CDR3 DNA reads TGTGCCAGCATCGGGGACAGCAACACTGAAGCTTTCTTT.

The chain couples TRBV5-5 to TRBJ1-2, with 7 bases matching TRBD1. The CDR3 loop spans 13 amino acids. Losses at the gene ends were 4 bases for V and 6 bases for J; bases not matched to a gene: 6. Germline V gives CDR1 SGHKS, CDR2 YYEKEE (reference sequence). The CDR3 DNA reads TGTGCCAGCAGCCCGACAGGGCTAGATGGCTACACCTTC. The encoded protein is CASSPTGLDGYTF. The full variable domain, in which reference TRBV5-5 and TRBJ1-2 provide the parts outside the CDR3, is DAGVTQSPTHLIKTRGQQVTLRCSPISGHKSVSWYQQVLGQGPQFIFQYYEKEERGRGNFPDRFSARQFPNYSSELNVNALLLGDSALYLCASSPTGLDGYTFGSGTRLTVV.

This clonotype showed up just a few times. The chain combines TRBV19 with TRBJ1-5, with D unclear. Trimming took 5 bases from V and 5 from J, leaving 19 bases between them. There are 16 residues in the CDR3. Germline CDR1 LNHDA, CDR2 SQIVND (reference sequence). The CDR3 is CASSLIESGSYQPQHF. The CDR3 nucleotides read TGTGCCAGTAGTCTCATTGAAAGTGGATCTTATCAGCCCCAGCATTTT. Full variable domain (remainder filled in from reference TRBV19 and TRBJ1-5): DGGITQSPKYLFRKEGQNVTLSCEQNLNHDAMYWYRQDPGQGLRLIYYSQIVNDFQKGDIAEGYSVSREKKESFPLTVTSAQKNPTAFYLCASSLIESGSYQPQHFGDGTRLSIL.

In its sample, this clonotype was seen many times. The rearrangement joins TRBV7-3 to TRBJ2-5; 9 bases are a match to TRBD1. The V segment lost 5 bases and the J segment 4 bases; nucleotides outside the gene matches: 2. Germline CDR1 is SGHTA and CDR2 is FQGTGA. This CDR3 contains 13 residues. CDR3: CASSPTGGETQYF. Here the CDR3 DNA reads TGTGCCAGCAGCCCGACAGGGGGAGAGACCCAGTACTTC.